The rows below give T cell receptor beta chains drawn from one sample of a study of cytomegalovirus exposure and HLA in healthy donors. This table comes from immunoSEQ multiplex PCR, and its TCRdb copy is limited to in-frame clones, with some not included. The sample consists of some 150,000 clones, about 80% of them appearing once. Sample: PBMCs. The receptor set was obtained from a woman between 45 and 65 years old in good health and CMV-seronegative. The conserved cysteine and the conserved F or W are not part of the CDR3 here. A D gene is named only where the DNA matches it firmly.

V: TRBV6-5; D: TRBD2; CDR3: ASRSGDLGTGELF
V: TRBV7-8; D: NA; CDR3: ASSLFYEQY
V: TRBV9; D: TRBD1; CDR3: ASTPRDSRSYEQY
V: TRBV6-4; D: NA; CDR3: ASSAEQGSNSGYT
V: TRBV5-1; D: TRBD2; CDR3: ASSPRTSGGVSTDTQY
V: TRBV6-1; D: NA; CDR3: ASTDISGWLDNEKLF
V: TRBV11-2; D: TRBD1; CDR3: ASSLAGTGSREQY
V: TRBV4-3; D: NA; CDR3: ASSPTHSNSYEQY
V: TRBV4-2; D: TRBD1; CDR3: ASSQEGQGNSPLH
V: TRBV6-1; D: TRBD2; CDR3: ASSARLAGDTGELF
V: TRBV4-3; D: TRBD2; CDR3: ASSPLAGGPVKNIQY
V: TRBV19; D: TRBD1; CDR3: ASSIDGTGDRLRGNIQY
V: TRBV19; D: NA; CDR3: ASSSPYRNQPQH
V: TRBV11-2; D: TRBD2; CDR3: ASSRLGTSARDTQY
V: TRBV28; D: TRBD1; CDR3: ASVGQGYYGYT
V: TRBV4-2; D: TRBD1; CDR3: ASSQGPARTGGYYEQY
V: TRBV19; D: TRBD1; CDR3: ASSSGTGPRNTEAF
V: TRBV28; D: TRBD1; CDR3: ASSGDSLPKNQPQH
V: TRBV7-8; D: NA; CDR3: ASSLVAYEQY
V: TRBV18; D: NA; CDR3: ASSPPEEETQY
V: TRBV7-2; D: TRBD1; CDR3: ASSLGTGVRSEAF
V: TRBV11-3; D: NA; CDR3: ASSFGLKGSSSYNEQF
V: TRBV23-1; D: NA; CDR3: ASSQSSQRTDTQY
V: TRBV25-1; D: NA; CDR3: ASSERGWRGNTIY
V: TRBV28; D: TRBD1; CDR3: ASSRGQGLSYEQY
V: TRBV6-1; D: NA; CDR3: ASSGLDGSSGNTIY
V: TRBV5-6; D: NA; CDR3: ASSLFQAGSYEQY
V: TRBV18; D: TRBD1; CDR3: ASSPGTGDEKLF
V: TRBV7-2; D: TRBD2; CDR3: ASRLAGSPYNEQF
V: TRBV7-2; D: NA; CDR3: ASSFVQNYEQY
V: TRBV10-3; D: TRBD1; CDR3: AISESGDRKSSYNSPLH
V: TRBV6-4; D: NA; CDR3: ASSDARRGTGELF
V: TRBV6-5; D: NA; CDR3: ASSRGLNTEAF
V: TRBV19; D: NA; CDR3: ASSRTALRGTEAF